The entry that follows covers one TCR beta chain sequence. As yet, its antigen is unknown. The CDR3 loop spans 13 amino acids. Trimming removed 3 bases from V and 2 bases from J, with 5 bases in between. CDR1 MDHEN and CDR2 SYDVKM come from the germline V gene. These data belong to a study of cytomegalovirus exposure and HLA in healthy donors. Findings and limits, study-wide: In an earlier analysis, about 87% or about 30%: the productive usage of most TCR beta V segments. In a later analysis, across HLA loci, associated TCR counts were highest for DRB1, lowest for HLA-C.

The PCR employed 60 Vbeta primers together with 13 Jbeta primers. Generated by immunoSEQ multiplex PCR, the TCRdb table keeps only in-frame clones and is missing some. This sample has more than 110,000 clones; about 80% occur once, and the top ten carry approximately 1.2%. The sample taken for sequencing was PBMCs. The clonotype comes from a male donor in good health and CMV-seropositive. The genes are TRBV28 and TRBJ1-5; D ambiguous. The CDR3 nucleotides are TGTGCCAGCAGTTTTTCGGGCAATCAGCCCCAGCATTTT. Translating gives CASSFSGNQPQHF.